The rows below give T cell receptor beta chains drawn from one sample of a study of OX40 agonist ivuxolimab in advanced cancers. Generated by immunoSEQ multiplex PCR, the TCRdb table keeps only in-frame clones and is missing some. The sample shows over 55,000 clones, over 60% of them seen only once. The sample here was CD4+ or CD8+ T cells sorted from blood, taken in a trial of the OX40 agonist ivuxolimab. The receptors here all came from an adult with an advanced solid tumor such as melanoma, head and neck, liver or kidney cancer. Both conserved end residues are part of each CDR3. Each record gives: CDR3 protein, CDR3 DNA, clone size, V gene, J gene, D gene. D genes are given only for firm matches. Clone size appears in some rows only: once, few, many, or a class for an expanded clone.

CDR3: CASSFDERETQYF
DNA: TGTGCCAGCAGCTTTGACGAGAGAGAGACCCAGTACTTC
size: few
V: TRBV5-4
J: TRBJ2-5
D: .

CDR3: CASSEARAGAGSSEQYF
DNA: TGTGCCAGCAGTGAAGCCCGTGCGGGGGCCGGGTCGAGCGAGCAGTACTTC
size: .
V: TRBV2
J: TRBJ2-7
D: .

CDR3: CASSRQGVGEQYF
DNA: TGTGCCAGCAGTCGACAGGGAGTCGGCGAGCAGTACTTC
size: once
V: TRBV7-9
J: TRBJ2-7
D: TRBD1

CDR3: CASSLNQAGTQYF
DNA: TGTGCCAGCAGCTTGAACCAGGCGGGGACCCAGTACTTC
size: .
V: TRBV11-3
J: TRBJ2-5
D: .

CDR3: CASGERRSIVNTGELFF
DNA: TGTGCCAGCGGCGAGCGGCGCAGTATCGTGAACACCGGGGAGCTGTTTTTT
size: .
V: TRBV11-2
J: TRBJ2-2
D: .

CDR3: CASSTSVGGSLHF
DNA: TGCGCCAGCAGCACGAGTGTAGGAGGATCCCTCCACTTT
size: .
V: TRBV5-1
J: TRBJ1-6
D: .

CDR3: CASSTNRIAGAQETQYF
DNA: TGTGCCAGCTCAACAAATCGAATCGCGGGAGCACAAGAGACCCAGTACTTC
size: once
V: TRBV18
J: TRBJ2-5
D: TRBD2

CDR3: CASSLGGYSNQPQHF
DNA: TGTGCCAGCAGCTTAGGAGGGTATAGCAATCAGCCCCAGCATTTT
size: once
V: TRBV7-9
J: TRBJ1-5
D: .

CDR3: CASSIPGLGNTEAFF
DNA: TGTGCCAGTAGTATTCCAGGGTTGGGAAACACTGAAGCTTTCTTT
size: .
V: TRBV19
J: TRBJ1-1
D: .

CDR3: CASSLATDTQYF
DNA: TGTGCCAGCAGCTTGGCCACAGATACGCAGTATTTT
size: .
V: TRBV5-4
J: TRBJ2-3
D: .

CDR3: CASSGQGFLAKNIQYF
DNA: TGTGCCAGCAGCGGACAGGGGTTCCTAGCCAAAAACATTCAGTACTTC
size: .
V: TRBV28
J: TRBJ2-4
D: TRBD1

CDR3: CASSNRERTYYNEQFF
DNA: TGTGCCAGCAGTAACCGGGAGAGGACTTACTACAATGAGCAGTTCTTC
size: .
V: TRBV6-6
J: TRBJ2-1
D: .

CDR3: CASSLGPKGTANTEAFF
DNA: TGCGCCAGCAGCTTGGGACCCAAGGGGACAGCGAACACTGAAGCTTTCTTT
size: .
V: TRBV5-1
J: TRBJ1-1
D: TRBD1

CDR3: CASSVEPSGGETQYF
DNA: TGTGCCAGCAGCGTAGAACCTAGCGGGGGAGAGACCCAGTACTTC
size: .
V: TRBV9
J: TRBJ2-5
D: TRBD2

CDR3: CASSQDSGGGNQPQHF
DNA: TGCGCCAGCAGCCAAGATTCCGGGGGTGGCAATCAGCCCCAGCATTTT
size: .
V: TRBV4-1
J: TRBJ1-5
D: .

CDR3: CASSLRRNSGNTIYF
DNA: TGTGCCAGCAGCTTACGACGGAACTCTGGAAACACCATATATTTT
size: .
V: TRBV7-8
J: TRBJ1-3
D: .

CDR3: CASSLDPTRSTDTQYF
DNA: TGTGCCAGCAGCTTAGATCCCACCCGGAGTACAGATACGCAGTATTTT
size: .
V: TRBV11-3
J: TRBJ2-3
D: .